This entry lists 20 T cell receptor beta chains sequenced from one sample in a study of cytomegalovirus exposure and HLA in healthy donors. The study ran its PCR with 60 Vbeta and 13 Jbeta primers. Using immunoSEQ multiplex PCR, the repertoire was profiled, and TCRdb retains in-frame clones only, with some absent. The sample lists about 210,000 clones; around nine tenths were seen once. The sample was PBMCs. The source is a woman in her twenties or thirties in good health and CMV-seronegative.

This chain uses TRBV5-1 with TRBJ2-5; 10 bases fit TRBD2. The CDR3 has 15 residues. V was pared by 2 bases and J by 5 bases, with 6 bases of the junction left unmatched. CDR1 and CDR2 (germline): SGHRS, YFSETQ. The CDR3 is CASSFLAGEWETQYF. The CDR3 bases are TGCGCCAGCAGCTTCCTAGCGGGGGAGTGGGAGACCCAGTACTTC.

The chain employs TRBV5-1 and TRBJ2-2, with 10 bases aligning to TRBD2. J gave up 6 bases and V 0 bases, and 5 bases lay outside the gene matches. CDR1 SGHRS and CDR2 YFSETQ come from the germline V gene. This CDR3 comprises 16 residues. The CDR3 protein is CASSLGLAGESGELFF. Written as DNA, the CDR3 is TGCGCCAGCAGCTTGGGCCTAGCGGGAGAGTCCGGGGAGCTGTTTTTT.

The chain recombines TRBV5-4 with TRBJ1-2, with D possibly matching TRBD1 (5 bases). CDR1 and CDR2 from the germline V gene are SGHNT and YYREEE (reference sequence). This CDR3 region has 14 residues. V was cut by 2 bases and J by 6 bases, with 14 bases left in between. Written as DNA, the CDR3 is TGTGCCAGCAGCTTTCGGGGGGTTTCCCATGGCTACACCTTC. Its protein is CASSFRGVSHGYTF.

This clone appeared a few times. The chain couples TRBV19 to TRBJ2-2; no definite D call. This CDR3 has 12 residues. With 7 bases removed from V and 3 bases from J, the gap between germline ends came to 6 bases. Germline V lookup: CDR1 LNHDA, CDR2 SQIVND (reference sequence). DNA of the CDR3: TGTGCCAGTAACCGGGACACCGGGGAGCTGTTTTTT. Translated: CASNRDTGELFF.

The CDR3 loop is CAILAGGAKTQYF. CDR3 nucleotide sequence: TGTGCCATCCTGGCTGGGGGGGCGAAGACCCAGTACTTC. This sequence joins TRBV28 and TRBJ2-5, with D possibly matching TRBD2 (7 bases). V lost 10 bases, J lost 6 bases, and 18 bases lay in between. This CDR3 comprises 13 residues. Germline V gene lookup returns CDR1 MDHEN and CDR2 SYDVKM.

This chain joins TRBV2 and TRBJ2-1; TRBD2 matches 11 bases. Trimming cost V 7 bases and J 0 bases; bases outside gene matches: 11. CDR1 SNHLY and CDR2 FYNNEI come from the germline V gene. The CDR3 totals 18 residues. In nucleotides, the CDR3 is TGTGCCAGCAAGGGGGGACTAGCGGCTTTACCCTCCTACAATGAGCAGTTCTTC. The encoded protein is CASKGGLAALPSYNEQFF.

V usage is TRBV7-2 and J usage is TRBJ2-7; 8 positions agree with TRBD1. The CDR3 covers 12 residues. CDR1 is SGHTA, CDR2 FQGNSA, per germline. Trimming at V came to 4 bases and at J to 6 bases, leaving 2 bases not matched to a gene. The CDR3 region has the DNA TGTGCCAGCAGCTGGCAGGGGGCCGAGCAGTACTTC. Translated: CASSWQGAEQYF.

This clone came up a few times. CDR3 sequence (DNA): TGTGCCAGCAGTGGCCTGAAACAGGGGGGAACTAATGAAAAACTGTTTTTT. Its protein is CASSGLKQGGTNEKLFF. The chain combines TRBV6-4 with TRBJ1-4, with 8 bases aligning to TRBD1. Trimming removed 4 bases from V and 1 base from J; junction bases left unmatched: 8. Germline loops: CDR1 MRHNA, CDR2 SNTAGT. This CDR3 spans 17 amino acids.

The chain uses TRBV28 and TRBJ1-1; 8 bases fit TRBD1. J was trimmed by 0 bases and V by 4 bases; bases with no gene match: 4. The CDR3 length is 15 residues. Germline V CDR1 and CDR2: MDHEN, SYDVKM. CDR3 region: CASSWGDRLNTEAFF. The CDR3 DNA sequence: TGTGCCAGCAGTTGGGGGGACAGGTTGAACACTGAAGCTTTCTTT.

The rearrangement joins TRBV29-1 to TRBJ2-5; tentatively, D is TRBD1 (5 bases). The V end was cut by 4 bases, the J end by 3 bases, with 15 bases between. Germline CDR1 reads SQVTM; CDR2 reads ANQGSEA. The CDR3 is made up of 14 amino acids. CDR3 nucleotide sequence: TGCAGCGTTGTGAAGATGGGGCTGAAAGAGACCCAGTACTTC. Its translation: CSVVKMGLKETQYF.

The V and J genes are TRBV14 and TRBJ2-3; D is possibly TRBD2 (7 bases). The CDR3 extends over 19 amino acids. The germline V gene has CDR1 SGHDN and CDR2 FVKESK. V gave up 4 bases and J gave up 0 bases, with 23 bases separating them. In DNA, the CDR3 is TGTGCCAGCAGCCCTAGAATCGGCGGCGGGGGCCATAGCACAGATACGCAGTATTTT. Protein sequence: CASSPRIGGGGHSTDTQYF.

The chain is built from TRBV5-1 and TRBJ2-2; tentative D call: TRBD2 (5 bases). This CDR3 has 17 amino acids. CDR1 is SGHRS, CDR2 YFSETQ, per germline. The V end lost 0 bases, the J end lost 1 base, and 13 bases lay between the germline ends. CDR3 coding DNA: TGCGCCAGCAGCTTGGGGGTAGCGTCAGGGAACACCGGGGAGCTGTTTTTT. Its protein is CASSLGVASGNTGELFF. The whole variable domain, remainder taken from reference TRBV5-1 and TRBJ2-2, is KAGVTQTPRYLIKTRGQQVTLSCSPISGHRSVSWYQQTPGQGLQFLFEYFSETQRNKGNFPGRFSGRQFSNSRSEMNVSTLELGDSALYLCASSLGVASGNTGELFFGEGSRLTVL.

The chain couples TRBV19 to TRBJ2-2, with D possibly TRBD1 on 6 matching bases. Per the germline V gene, CDR1 is LNHDA and CDR2 is SQIVND (reference sequence). V lost 5 bases and J lost 5, with 18 bases in between. This CDR3 contains 16 residues. CDR3 amino acids: CASSGGHRNPTGELFF. DNA for the CDR3: TGTGCCAGTAGTGGGGGCCACAGGAACCCAACCGGGGAGCTGTTTTTT.

The chain is built from TRBV29-1 and TRBJ2-1, with 7 positions matching TRBD1. The CDR3 runs to 14 residues. After removal of 4 bases from V and 3 bases from J, the junction contained 6 bases not matched to a gene. The V gene's germline CDR1 is SQVTM and CDR2 ANQGSEA. CDR3 nucleotide sequence: TGCAGCGTTGGTCGGGCAGGGGGCTACAATGAGCAGTTCTTC. Protein sequence: CSVGRAGGYNEQFF.

The chain has TRBV20-1 and TRBJ2-5; 8 bases are a match to TRBD1. Germline CDR1 is DFQATT and CDR2 is SNEGSKA (reference sequence). The CDR3 length is 11 residues. This CDR3 is CSATGAETQYF. The CDR3 DNA follows: TGCAGCGCGACAGGGGCAGAGACCCAGTACTTC.

CDR3 sequence reads: CASSIFGAGALGNQPQHF. In DNA, the CDR3 is TGTGCCAGTAGTATATTTGGAGCAGGGGCGTTGGGCAATCAGCCCCAGCATTTT. This rearrangement joins TRBV19 to TRBJ1-5; the D gene is possibly TRBD1 (6 bases). Trimming pared 2 bases from V and 2 bases from J, leaving 19 bases between. Looked up from germline, CDR1 is LNHDA and CDR2 is SQIVND (reference sequence). The CDR3 has 18 residues.

Only a few counts were recorded for this clone. The chain links TRBV28 to TRBJ1-1; 7 bases align to TRBD1. Looked up from germline, CDR1 is MDHEN and CDR2 is SYDVKM. CDR3 length: 11 amino acids. The CDR3 protein is CVSSGQTEAFF. The CDR3 nucleotides read TGTGTTAGCTCGGGACAGACTGAAGCTTTCTTT.

This chain joins TRBV20-1 and TRBJ2-1; D not resolved. Trimming took off 3 bases at V and 5 bases at J, with 5 bases between the two ends. CDR1 DFQATT and CDR2 SNEGSKA come from the germline V gene (reference sequence). The CDR3 has 11 residues. CDR3 sequence reads: CSASYDNEQFF. The CDR3 region has the DNA TGCAGTGCTAGCTACGACAATGAGCAGTTCTTC.

The chain is built from TRBV19 and TRBJ2-5, with 7 bases identical to TRBD2. With the DNA end fitting TRBJ2-7 better, the J assignment may be wrong. Germline V gene data show CDR1 as LNHDA and CDR2 as SQIVND (reference sequence). CDR3 length: 15 residues. The DNA for the CDR3 is TGTGCCAGTAGTTTGACCCGGACTAGTCTCTACGAGCAGTACTTC. Its translation: CASSLTRTSLYEQYF.

The rearrangement uses TRBV12-5 and TRBJ2-4; 9 nucleotides align to TRBD1. V lost 3 bases and J lost 1; bases outside the gene matches: 13. There are 19 residues in the CDR3. Germline lookup yields CDR1 LGHNT and CDR2 FRNRAP. CDR3 loop: CASGFRDRVSPRAKNIQYF. In DNA, the CDR3 is TGTGCTAGTGGTTTCCGGGACAGGGTATCCCCAAGGGCCAAAAACATTCAGTACTTC.